This TCR beta chain was sequenced for a study of T cells in Graves' hyperthyroidism and ophthalmopathy. At least ten counts were recorded for this clonotype. Its antigen is currently unknown. Diagnosing involved the use of clinical symptoms, serum thyroxine and TRAb, thyroid ultrasound and orbital computed tomography. Amplified TCR beta CDR3 regions came from RNA transcripts. First-round RT-PCR targeting the TCR CDR3 was performed with the HTBI primer set. From the multiplex PCR reads, TCRdb called clonotypes with MiXCR, one entry per CDR3 protein. The sample yields roughly 240,000 distinct CDR3 sequences, approximately 25% seen once. Trimming at V came to 7 bases and at J to 7 bases, leaving 10 bases not matched to a gene. Germline V gene lookup returns CDR1 MDHEN and CDR2 SYDVKM. The CDR3 is 14 residues long. Regarding the study as a whole: Most clonotypes expanded in thyroid above 0.001 were likewise present in blood.

Sequences were obtained from blood. The clonotype was recovered from a woman in her thirties or forties with Graves' ophthalmopathy. This sequence joins TRBV28 and TRBJ1-2, with 9 bases lining up with TRBD1. CDR3 DNA sequence: TGTGCCAGCACCCTACCCACAGGGGGCTCTGGCTACACCTTC. It translates to CASTLPTGGSGYTF.